This entry lists 8 T cell receptor beta chains sequenced from one sample in a study of OX40 agonist ivuxolimab in advanced cancers. Data came from immunoSEQ multiplex PCR; TCRdb stores just in-frame clones and leaves some out. The repertoire includes 60,000 to 70,000 clones, 85% to 90% of them detected once, and approximately 2% sits in the top ten. Specimen: CD4+ or CD8+ T cells sorted from blood, collected in a trial of the OX40 agonist ivuxolimab. Every receptor here comes from an adult with an advanced solid tumor such as melanoma, head and neck, liver or kidney cancer.

V is TRBV27 and J is TRBJ2-7; 7 nucleotides match TRBD1. Germline CDR1 and CDR2: MNHEY and SMNVEV (reference sequence). The V gene end was trimmed by 2 bases and the J gene end by 7 bases; junction bases not matched to a gene: 8. CDR3 size: 14 residues. CDR3: CASSLTDRQGEQYF. As DNA, the CDR3 is TGTGCCAGCAGTTTAACAGACAGACAGGGAGAGCAGTACTTC.

V is TRBV28 and J is TRBJ1-5; maybe TRBD1 (6 bases). CDR1 is MDHEN and CDR2 is SYDVKM in the germline V gene. This CDR3 contains 16 residues. Trimming removed 3 bases at V and 5 bases at J, with 17 bases between. The CDR3 sequence is CASSLSGAGAYQPQHF. CDR3 coding DNA: TGTGCCAGCAGTTTGTCGGGGGCAGGGGCCTATCAGCCCCAGCATTTT.

J is TRBJ2-2 and V is TRBV5-1; D not certain. Germline V gene data show CDR1 as SGHRS and CDR2 as YFSETQ. Trimming pared 0 bases from V and 5 bases from J, leaving 11 bases between. This CDR3 region has 15 residues. CDR3 region: CASSLAFQETGELFF. In DNA, the CDR3 is TGCGCCAGCAGCTTGGCCTTTCAGGAGACCGGGGAGCTGTTTTTT.

This sequence joins TRBV29-1 and TRBJ1-4; D gene ambiguous. The V gene lost 7 bases and the J gene lost 2 bases, with 5 bases spanning the gap. The CDR3 length is 11 residues. Germline V gene sequence: CDR1 SQVTM, CDR2 ANQGSEA. The CDR3 protein is CSAATNEKLFF. CDR3 bases: TGCAGCGCCGCGACTAATGAAAAACTGTTTTTT.

V is TRBV2 and J is TRBJ2-3; 8 nucleotides match TRBD2. Germline values: CDR1 SNHLY, CDR2 FYNNEI. V was clipped by 6 bases and J by 3 bases; unmatched bases: 11. The CDR3 is 16 amino acids. The CDR3 is CASSREAGGATDTQYF. CDR3 bases: TGTGCCAGCAGCCGAGAGGCGGGAGGTGCGACAGATACGCAGTATTTT. The whole variable domain, filled in from reference TRBV2 and TRBJ2-3, reads EPEVTQTPSHQVTQMGQEVILRCVPISNHLYFYWYRQILGQKVEFLVSFYNNEISEKSEIFDDQFSVERPDGSNFTLKIRSTKLEDSAMYFCASSREAGGATDTQYFGPGTRLTVL.

The chain recombines TRBV5-1 with TRBJ2-7; 12 bases are shared with TRBD2. This CDR3 is built from 18 residues. The germline gives CDR1 SGHRS, CDR2 YFSETQ. V was pared by 0 bases and J by 4 bases, with 11 bases of the junction left unmatched. The CDR3 DNA is TGCGCCAGCAGCTTGGTCTCGGCTAGCGGGAGGGTCGTATACGAGCAGTACTTC. Protein product: CASSLVSASGRVVYEQYF.

The chain has TRBV27 and TRBJ2-1, with D possibly called TRBD1 or TRBD2 (7 bases each). The CDR3 length is 17 residues. Germline CDR1 MNHEY, CDR2 SMNVEV (reference sequence). The V end lost 0 bases, the J end lost 4 bases, and 16 bases lay between the germline ends. The CDR3 coding sequence is TGTGCCAGCAGTTTATCTCCGGGCAGGGGGGGATACAATGAGCAGTTCTTC. It specifies CASSLSPGRGGYNEQFF.

The DNA for the CDR3 is TGCGCCAGCAATGGGGACAACTCCTACGAGCAGTACTTC. Amino acids: CASNGDNSYEQYF. The rearrangement uses TRBV5-1 and TRBJ2-7; possibly TRBD1 for D (6 bases). CDR1 is SGHRS, CDR2 YFSETQ, per germline. CDR3 length: 13 amino acids. Trimming removed 6 bases at V and 0 bases at J, with 10 bases between.